This T cell receptor (beta chain) was captured in a study of T cell responses to AZD1222 COVID-19 vaccine. Study-wide background: Second doses at about 4 or about 12 weeks were pooled.

Assay: immunoSEQ multiplex PCR; the TCRdb copy retains only in-frame clones and omits some. The data contain 95,000 to 110,000 clones, 80% to 95% of them singletons. The V gene's germline CDR1 is MDHEN and CDR2 SYDVKM. V was pared by 2 bases and J by 4 bases, with 8 bases between. The CDR3 sequence is 13 residues long. This chain uses TRBV28 with TRBJ1-2; D call uncertain. This TCR derives from an adult in good health. The sample here was peripheral blood, taken on day 0 of AZD1222 vaccination. In nucleotides, the CDR3 is TGTGCCAGCAGTTTAAATTTCCCCTATGGCTACACCTTC. It encodes CASSLNFPYGYTF.